The 9 T cell receptor beta chains below come from one sample, sequenced in a study of response to subunit inactivated influenza vaccine. TCRdb recomputed calls from the RT-PCR reads with MiXCR, one row per CDR3 protein. Here the sample spans around 580,000 distinct CDR3 sequences, 10% to 15% being singletons. This specimen was PBMCs from blood, taken on the day of vaccination. The receptor set was obtained from a man aged 50-60 years who received an inactivated influenza vaccine.

Ten or more counts support this clonotype. The CDR3 reads CASSIQGYEQYF. In nucleotides, the CDR3 is TGTGCCAGCAGTATACAGGGCTACGAGCAGTACTTC. This chain uses TRBV6-2 or TRBV6-3 with TRBJ2-7; D might be TRBD1 (6 bases). V was trimmed by 5 bases and J by 3 bases, leaving 8 bases between them. The CDR3 has 12 residues. The V gene's germline CDR1 is MNHEY and CDR2 SVGEGT.

This clonotype was seen at least ten times. V usage is TRBV18 and J usage is TRBJ2-2, with a possible D match to TRBD2 (6 bases). CDR1 and CDR2 (germline): KGHSH, LQKENI. CDR3 length: 19 residues. V dropped 6 bases and J dropped 0 bases, with 23 bases sitting between them. CDR3 loop: CASSRFGGPEPPNTGELFF. For the CDR3, the DNA is TGTGCCAGCTCCCGGTTCGGAGGGCCTGAACCCCCGAACACCGGGGAGCTGTTTTTT.

With regard to this clonotype: Germline and junction disagree at one end, which may indicate a read error. The chain combines TRBV7-6 with TRBJ2-7; D might be TRBD2 (8 bases). CDR1 is SGHVS and CDR2 is FNYEAQ in the germline V gene. The CDR3 spans 15 residues. CDR3 DNA: TGTGCCAGCAGTTTAGCGGGGAGGGGGCGATCCGAGCAGTACTTC. As protein: CASSLAGRGRSEQYF.

This clonotype was recorded many times. This chain joins TRBV5-5 and TRBJ2-7; TRBD2 is a possible D gene (5 bases). There are 12 residues in the CDR3. Germline CDR1 is SGHKS and CDR2 is YYEKEE (reference sequence). Trimming removed 3 bases from V and 7 bases from J, with 11 bases in between. Here the CDR3 DNA reads TGTGCCAGCAGCTCGGGGTTGGGTGAGCAGTACTTC. Encoded protein: CASSSGLGEQYF. Full variable domain (missing parts from reference TRBV5-5 and TRBJ2-7): DAGVTQSPTHLIKTRGQQVTLRCSPISGHKSVSWYQQVLGQGPQFIFQYYEKEERGRGNFPDRFSARQFPNYSSELNVNALLLGDSALYLCASSSGLGEQYFGPGTRLTVT.

The chain has TRBV2 and TRBJ2-1; 10 bases are a match to TRBD2. The V and J ends lost 2 bases and 9 bases, in that order; junction bases with no gene match: 31. This CDR3 has 23 residues. Per the germline V gene, CDR1 is SNHLY and CDR2 is FYNNEI. DNA of the CDR3: TGTGCCAGCAGTGAACGGTCCCATCCCCGGGTACTAGCGGGACCTCACTCACGCTCTGAGCAGTTCTTC. Protein sequence: CASSERSHPRVLAGPHSRSEQFF.

This clonotype occurred a few times. The chain uses TRBV29-1 and TRBJ2-5; 11 positions match TRBD2. After removal of 1 base from V and 2 bases from J, the junction contained 0 bases not matched to a gene. Germline lookup yields CDR1 SQVTM and CDR2 ANQGSEA. The CDR3 has 14 residues. The CDR3 loop reads CSVEGLAGQETQYF. The CDR3 nucleotides read TGCAGCGTTGAAGGACTAGCGGGGCAAGAGACCCAGTACTTC. Together with reference TRBV29-1 and TRBJ2-5, the CDR3 gives the full variable domain: SAVISQKPSRDICQRGTSLTIQCQVDSQVTMMFWYRQQPGQSLTLIATANQGSEATYESGFVIDKFPISRPNLTFSTLTVSNMSPEDSSIYLCSVEGLAGQETQYFGPGTRLLVL.

The genes are TRBV7-9 and TRBJ2-7; possible D gene TRBD1, 5 bases. The CDR3 spans 14 residues. Germline CDR1 and CDR2: SEHNR and FQNEAQ (reference sequence). V was trimmed by 4 bases and J by 2 bases, leaving 12 bases between them. The CDR3 region has the DNA TGTGCCAGCAGCTCAGGGCCCCCCCCCTACGAGCAGTACTTC. Translation: CASSSGPPPYEQYF. Full variable domain (rest looked up from reference TRBV7-9 and TRBJ2-7): DTGVSQNPRHKITKRGQNVTFRCDPISEHNRLYWYRQTLGQGPEFLTYFQNEAQLEKSRLLSDRFSAERPKGSFSTLEIQRTEQGDSAMYLCASSSGPPPYEQYFGPGTRLTVT.

Of note for this clonotype: This may be a read error, as it is one base from a much larger clone. The chain recombines TRBV4-3 with TRBJ1-1, with D uncertain. Germline CDR1 and CDR2: LGHNA and YSLEER. The CDR3 has 13 amino acids. V dropped 0 bases and J dropped 4 bases, with 6 bases sitting between them. In nucleotides, the CDR3 is TGCGCCAGCAGCCAAGAAGAATGCACTGAAGCTTTCTTT. Residues: CASSQEECTEAFF.

The V gene is TRBV24-1, the J gene TRBJ2-5; 8 bases agree with TRBD1. Germline values: CDR1 KGHDR, CDR2 SFDVKD. V lost 4 bases and J lost 4; bases outside the gene matches: 10. The CDR3 covers 16 residues. The CDR3 protein is CATSDLRETGAETQYF. CDR3 coding DNA: TGTGCCACCAGTGACCTCAGGGAGACAGGGGCAGAGACCCAGTACTTC.